The rows below give T cell receptor beta chains drawn from one sample of a study of T cells in Graves' hyperthyroidism and ophthalmopathy. MiXCR, applied by TCRdb to the multiplex PCR reads, yields one record per CDR3 protein. The data contain fewer than 550,000 distinct CDR3 sequences, around a quarter of them singletons. The sequencing input was blood. All receptors derive from a woman in her 30s with Graves' ophthalmopathy. Each CDR3 is given with its conserved first and last residue. Fields, in order: clone size, J gene, D gene, V gene, CDR3 protein, CDR3 DNA. The D gene is left open where the match is weak. Clone size is not always given. Where it is, it says once, few, many or a class for expanded clones.

>NA|TRBJ1-2|NA|TRBV15
CATSRPGSYGYTF
TGTGCCACCAGCAGGCCGGGGAGCTATGGCTACACCTTC
>many|TRBJ1-2|NA|TRBV7-2
CASSRKPTVKYGYTF
TGTGCCAGCAGCCGAAAACCGACGGTGAAGTATGGCTACACCTTC
>NA|TRBJ1-5|NA|TRBV4-1
CASSQDGSLYINLSQHF
TGCGCCAGCAGCCAAGATGGCAGCCTCTATATCAATCTGTCCCAGCATTTT
>few|TRBJ1-2|NA|TRBV7-2
CASSLASQGSFGYTF
TGTGCCAGCAGCTTAGCGTCCCAGGGTTCCTTTGGCTACACCTTC
>many|TRBJ1-1|NA|TRBV11-1
CASSLPELPSNTEAFF
TGTGCCAGCAGCTTACCCGAGCTACCGTCAAACACTGAAGCTTTCTTT
>NA|TRBJ1-3|NA|TRBV7-9
CASSLPSERNTIYF
TGTGCCAGCAGCCTCCCCTCCGAAAGAAACACCATATATTTT
>NA|TRBJ2-7|TRBD1|TRBV28
CASSLYSGTGAYEQYF
TGTGCCAGCAGCCTTTATTCTGGGACAGGGGCCTACGAGCAGTACTTC
>NA|TRBJ1-5|NA|TRBV10-3
CAISESWVQDQPQHF
TGTGCCATCAGTGAGTCGTGGGTCCAAGATCAGCCTCAGCATTTT
>many|TRBJ1-3|TRBD1|TRBV11-1
CASSMSRQGDGNTIYF
TGTGCCAGCAGCATGTCGAGACAGGGGGATGGAAACACCATATATTTT
>few|TRBJ2-7|NA|TRBV5-6
CASSLVSSMGGWEQYF
TGTGCCAGCAGCTTGGTATCGTCGATGGGGGGATGGGAGCAGTACTTC
>NA|TRBJ2-5|TRBD2|TRBV7-7
CASSQGLAGIQETQYF
TGTGCTAGCAGCCAGGGACTAGCGGGAATTCAAGAGACCCAGTACTTC
>NA|TRBJ1-5|NA|TRBV3-1
CASSQDGEGNQPQHF
TGTGCCAGCAGCCAAGACGGCGAGGGCAATCAGCCCCAGCATTTT
>NA|TRBJ2-2|NA|TRBV14
CASSQYSRQIANTGELFF
TGTGCCAGCAGCCAATATAGTAGGCAAATCGCGAACACCGGGGAGCTGTTTTTT
>few|TRBJ1-2|NA|TRBV28
CASSLRGPGYTF
TGTGCCAGCAGTTTGCGGGGGCCCGGCTACACCTTC
>NA|TRBJ2-5|TRBD1|TRBV28
CASSLWGQGRETQYF
TGTGCCAGCAGTTTATGGGGACAGGGCAGGGAGACCCAGTACTTC
>many|TRBJ2-7|NA|TRBV24-1
CATSDGPSGRQYF
TGTGCCACCAGTGATGGGCCCTCCGGGAGGCAGTACTTC
>many|TRBJ2-1|TRBD2|TRBV4-2
CASSQDPSGTGNEQFF
TGTGCCAGCAGCCAAGATCCTAGCGGGACGGGCAATGAGCAGTTCTTC
>NA|TRBJ2-6|NA|TRBV2
CASTRGGDAGANVLTF
TGTGCCAGCACCCGAGGGGGGGATGCTGGGGCCAACGTCCTGACTTTC
>many|TRBJ2-2|TRBD2|TRBV10-3
CAIRSAREDTGELFF
TGTGCCATCAGAAGCGCTCGGGAGGACACCGGGGAGCTGTTTTTT
>many|TRBJ1-5|NA|TRBV19
CASSPPARPQHF
TGTGCCAGTAGTCCCCCGGCTAGGCCCCAGCATTTT
>NA|TRBJ1-2|NA|TRBV4-1
CASSRIQGPYGYTF
TGCGCCAGCAGCCGGATACAGGGTCCCTATGGCTACACCTTC
>many|TRBJ2-7|NA|TRBV6-2/TRBV6-3
CASSMGSRWPPYEQYF
TGTGCCAGCAGCATGGGCTCGCGTTGGCCTCCCTACGAGCAGTACTTC
>few|TRBJ1-2|NA|TRBV4-2
CTSSQEKGRGLYGYTF
TGTACCAGCAGCCAAGAAAAGGGACGGGGACTCTATGGCTACACCTTC
>few|TRBJ2-5|NA|TRBV9
CASSVGGGTGETQYF
TGTGCCAGCAGCGTAGGGGGAGGAACGGGAGAGACCCAGTACTTC
>many|TRBJ1-2|TRBD1|TRBV6-5
CASSWTGENYGYTF
TGTGCCAGCAGTTGGACAGGGGAGAACTATGGCTACACCTTC
>many|TRBJ1-1|NA|TRBV12-3/TRBV12-4
CASSLEGTAPYEAFF
TGTGCCAGCAGTTTAGAGGGGACGGCCCCGTATGAAGCTTTCTTT